This T cell receptor beta chain is drawn from a study of blood T cell repertoires in COVID-19. Trimming left V 7 bases short and J 1 base short, with 10 bases between. Germline CDR1 is LNHDA and CDR2 is SQIVND (reference sequence). CDR3 length equals 13 residues. Measured with immunoSEQ multiplex PCR; TCRdb has only the in-frame clones, and not every one. Altogether 160,000 or so clones are present, 75% to 80% being singletons, with the ten largest covering about 15%. The sequenced sample consisted of peripheral blood. This receptor was identified in an elderly woman with acute or convalescent COVID-19. This rearrangement joins TRBV19 to TRBJ1-1; no reliable D call. CDR3 in amino acids: CASIGRGNTEAFF. Written as DNA, the CDR3 is TGTGCCAGTATCGGTAGAGGGAACACTGAAGCTTTCTTT.